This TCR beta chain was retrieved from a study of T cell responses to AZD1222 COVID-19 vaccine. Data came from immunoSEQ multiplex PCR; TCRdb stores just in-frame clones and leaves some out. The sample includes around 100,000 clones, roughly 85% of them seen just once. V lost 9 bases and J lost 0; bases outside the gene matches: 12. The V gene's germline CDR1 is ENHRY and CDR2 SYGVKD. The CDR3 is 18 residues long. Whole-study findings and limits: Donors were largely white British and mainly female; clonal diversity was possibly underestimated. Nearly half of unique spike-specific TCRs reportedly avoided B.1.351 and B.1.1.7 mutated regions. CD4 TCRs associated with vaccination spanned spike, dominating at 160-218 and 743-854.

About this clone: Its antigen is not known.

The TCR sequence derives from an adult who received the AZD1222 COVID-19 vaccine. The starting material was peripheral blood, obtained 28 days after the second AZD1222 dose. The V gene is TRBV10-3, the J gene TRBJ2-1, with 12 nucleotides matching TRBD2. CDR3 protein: CAIGRTSGAQSSYNEQFF. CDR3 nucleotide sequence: TGTGCCATTGGGAGGACTAGCGGGGCGCAAAGCTCCTACAATGAGCAGTTCTTC.